This TCR beta chain emerged from a study of response to subunit inactivated influenza vaccine. One entry per CDR3 protein, called by TCRdb with MiXCR from the RT-PCR reads. The table lists about 700,000 distinct CDR3 sequences, approximately 15% of them singletons. CDR3 length equals 15 residues. V was clipped by 3 bases and J by 3 bases; unmatched bases: 4. The sequencing here drew on PBMCs from blood, taken 14 to 15 days before vaccination. The chain has TRBV12-3 or TRBV12-4 and TRBJ2-1; TRBD2 matches 8 bases. This clonotype was obtained from a man aged 50-60 years who received an inactivated influenza vaccine. The CDR3 protein is CASSFTSGLYNEQFF. CDR3 in DNA: TGTGCCAGCAGTTTCACTAGCGGACTCTACAATGAGCAGTTCTTC.